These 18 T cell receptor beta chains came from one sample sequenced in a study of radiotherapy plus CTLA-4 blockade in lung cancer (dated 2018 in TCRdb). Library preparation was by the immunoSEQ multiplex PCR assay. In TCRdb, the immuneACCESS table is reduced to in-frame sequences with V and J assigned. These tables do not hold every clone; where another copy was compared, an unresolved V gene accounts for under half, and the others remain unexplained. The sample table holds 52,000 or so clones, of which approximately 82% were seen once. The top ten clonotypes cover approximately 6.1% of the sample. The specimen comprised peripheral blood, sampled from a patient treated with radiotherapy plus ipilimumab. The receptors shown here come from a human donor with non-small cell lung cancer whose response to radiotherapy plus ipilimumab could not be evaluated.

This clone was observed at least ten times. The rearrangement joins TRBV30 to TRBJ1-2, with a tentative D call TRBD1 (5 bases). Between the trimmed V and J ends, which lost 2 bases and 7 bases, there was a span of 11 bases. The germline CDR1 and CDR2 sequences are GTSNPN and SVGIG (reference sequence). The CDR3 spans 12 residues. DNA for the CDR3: TGTGCCTGGAGTCCCGGGACTGGTGGCTACACCTTC. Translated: CAWSPGTGGYTF.

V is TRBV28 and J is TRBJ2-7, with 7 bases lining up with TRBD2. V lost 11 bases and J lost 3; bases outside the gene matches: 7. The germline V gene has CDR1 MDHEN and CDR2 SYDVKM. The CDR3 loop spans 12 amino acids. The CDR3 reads CAWGGSYYEQYF. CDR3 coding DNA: TGTGCCTGGGGGGGATCATACTACGAGCAGTACTTC.

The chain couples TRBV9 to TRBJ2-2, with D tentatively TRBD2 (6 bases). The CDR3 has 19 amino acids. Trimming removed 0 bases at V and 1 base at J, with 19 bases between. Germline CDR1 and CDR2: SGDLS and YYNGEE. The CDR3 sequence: CASSVGSQPGLLNTGELFF. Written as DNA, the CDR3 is TGTGCCAGCAGCGTAGGGTCCCAACCGGGACTCTTGAACACCGGGGAGCTGTTTTTT.

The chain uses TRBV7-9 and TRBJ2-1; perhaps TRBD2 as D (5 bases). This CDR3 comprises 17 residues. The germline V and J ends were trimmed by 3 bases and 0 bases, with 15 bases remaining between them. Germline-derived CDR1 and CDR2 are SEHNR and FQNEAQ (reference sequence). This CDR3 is CASSLGTGGGSYNEQFF. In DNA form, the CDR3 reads TGTGCCAGCAGCTTGGGAACCGGTGGAGGCTCCTACAATGAGCAGTTCTTC. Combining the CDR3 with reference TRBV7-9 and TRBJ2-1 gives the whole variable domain DTGVSQNPRHKITKRGQNVTFRCDPISEHNRLYWYRQTLGQGPEFLTYFQNEAQLEKSRLLSDRFSAERPKGSFSTLEIQRTEQGDSAMYLCASSLGTGGGSYNEQFFGPGTRLTVL.

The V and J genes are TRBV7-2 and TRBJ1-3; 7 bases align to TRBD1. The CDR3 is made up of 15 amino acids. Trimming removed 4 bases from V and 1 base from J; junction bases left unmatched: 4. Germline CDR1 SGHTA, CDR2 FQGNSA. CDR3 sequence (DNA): TGTGCCAGCAGCTCGACCAGGGGGTCTGGAAACACCATATATTTT. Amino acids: CASSSTRGSGNTIYF.

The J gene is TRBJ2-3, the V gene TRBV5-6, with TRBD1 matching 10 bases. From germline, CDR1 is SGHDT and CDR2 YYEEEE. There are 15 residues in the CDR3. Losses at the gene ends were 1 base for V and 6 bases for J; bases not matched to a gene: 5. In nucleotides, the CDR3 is TGTGCCAGCAGCTTGAGACAGGGGGCGGGCGATACGCAGTATTTT. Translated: CASSLRQGAGDTQYF.

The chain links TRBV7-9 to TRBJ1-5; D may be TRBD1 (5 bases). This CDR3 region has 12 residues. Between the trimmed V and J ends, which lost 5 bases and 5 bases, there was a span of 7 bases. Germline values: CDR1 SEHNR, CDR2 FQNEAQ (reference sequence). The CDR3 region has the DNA TGTGCCAGCAGCATGACAGATCAGCCCCAGCATTTT. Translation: CASSMTDQPQHF.

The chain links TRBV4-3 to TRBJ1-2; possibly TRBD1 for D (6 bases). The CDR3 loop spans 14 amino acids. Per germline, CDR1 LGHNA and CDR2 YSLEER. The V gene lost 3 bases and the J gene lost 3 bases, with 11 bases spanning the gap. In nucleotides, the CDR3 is TGCGCCAGCAGCCAGGTAGACAGGCACTATGGCTACACCTTC. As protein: CASSQVDRHYGYTF.

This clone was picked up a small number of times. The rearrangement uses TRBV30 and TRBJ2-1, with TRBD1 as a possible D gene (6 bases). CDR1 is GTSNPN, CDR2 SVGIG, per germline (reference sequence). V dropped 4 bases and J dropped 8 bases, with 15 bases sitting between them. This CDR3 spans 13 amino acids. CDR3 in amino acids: CAWTGQPGDEQFF. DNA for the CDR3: TGTGCCTGGACGGGCCAACCAGGGGATGAGCAGTTCTTC.

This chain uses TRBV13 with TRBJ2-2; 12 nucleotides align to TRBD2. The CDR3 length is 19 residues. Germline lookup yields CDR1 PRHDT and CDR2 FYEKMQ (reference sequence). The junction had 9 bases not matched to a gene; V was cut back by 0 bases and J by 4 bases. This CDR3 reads CASSLGLTSGGQATGELFF. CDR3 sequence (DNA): TGTGCCAGCAGCTTAGGCCTCACTAGCGGGGGGCAAGCCACCGGGGAGCTGTTTTTT. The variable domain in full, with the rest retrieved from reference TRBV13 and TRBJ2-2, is AAGVIQSPRHLIKEKRETATLKCYPIPRHDTVYWYQQGPGQDPQFLISFYEKMQSDKGSIPDRFSAQQFSDYHSELNMSSLELGDSALYFCASSLGLTSGGQATGELFFGEGSRLTVL.

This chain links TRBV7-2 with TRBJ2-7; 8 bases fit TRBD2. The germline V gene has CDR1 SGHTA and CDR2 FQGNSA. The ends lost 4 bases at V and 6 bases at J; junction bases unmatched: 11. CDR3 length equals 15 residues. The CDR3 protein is CASSSVSGKAGEQYF. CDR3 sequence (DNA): TGTGCCAGCAGCTCAGTTAGCGGGAAAGCGGGCGAGCAGTACTTC.

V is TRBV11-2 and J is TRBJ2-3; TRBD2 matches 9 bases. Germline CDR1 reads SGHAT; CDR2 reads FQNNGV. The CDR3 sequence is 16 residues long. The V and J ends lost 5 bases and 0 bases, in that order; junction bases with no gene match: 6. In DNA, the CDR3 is TGTGCCAGCAGCCCACGTAGCGGGAGTAGCACAGATACGCAGTATTTT. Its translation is CASSPRSGSSTDTQYF. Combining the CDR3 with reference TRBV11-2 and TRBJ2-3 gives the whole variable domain EAGVAQSPRYKIIEKRQSVAFWCNPISGHATLYWYQQILGQGPKLLIQFQNNGVVDDSQLPKDRFSAERLKGVDSTLKIQPAKLEDSAVYLCASSPRSGSSTDTQYFGPGTRLTVL.

The CDR3, as DNA: TGTGCCAGCTCACCACCAAGGTCCTCTCACAGTACAGATACGCAGTATTTT. Protein product: CASSPPRSSHSTDTQYF. The chain employs TRBV18 and TRBJ2-3; D is unclear. The germline gives CDR1 KGHSH, CDR2 LQKENI. This CDR3 comprises 17 residues. Trimming left V 0 bases short and J 3 bases short, with 16 bases between.

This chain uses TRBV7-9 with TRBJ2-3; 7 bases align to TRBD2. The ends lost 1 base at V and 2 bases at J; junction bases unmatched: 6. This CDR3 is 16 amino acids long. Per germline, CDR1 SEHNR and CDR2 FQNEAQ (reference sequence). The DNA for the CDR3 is TGTGCCAGCAGCTTAGTTTGGCGGGAGTTCACAGATACGCAGTATTTT. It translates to CASSLVWREFTDTQYF. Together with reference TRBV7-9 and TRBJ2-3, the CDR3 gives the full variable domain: DTGVSQNPRHKITKRGQNVTFRCDPISEHNRLYWYRQTLGQGPEFLTYFQNEAQLEKSRLLSDRFSAERPKGSFSTLEIQRTEQGDSAMYLCASSLVWREFTDTQYFGPGTRLTVL.

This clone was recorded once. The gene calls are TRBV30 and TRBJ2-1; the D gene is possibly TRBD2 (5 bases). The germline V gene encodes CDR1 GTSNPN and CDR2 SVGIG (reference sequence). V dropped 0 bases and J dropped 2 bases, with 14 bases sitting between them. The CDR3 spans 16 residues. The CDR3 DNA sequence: TGTGCCTGGAGTGTACGCCGACTACTACCCTACAATGAGCAGTTCTTC. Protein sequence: CAWSVRRLLPYNEQFF.

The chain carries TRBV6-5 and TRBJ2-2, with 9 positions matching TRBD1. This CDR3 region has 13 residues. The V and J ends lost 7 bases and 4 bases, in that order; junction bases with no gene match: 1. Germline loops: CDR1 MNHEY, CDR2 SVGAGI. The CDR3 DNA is TGTGCCAGCAAGACAGGGGGCACCGGGGAGCTGTTTTTT. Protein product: CASKTGGTGELFF.

The CDR3 bases are TGTGCCAGCATAAGAGACAGGGGGAACACTGAAGCTTTCTTT. Its translation: CASIRDRGNTEAFF. The chain has TRBV21-1 and TRBJ1-1; the table's TRBD1 call for D was not verified on the DNA. TRBV21-1 is an annotated pseudogene. The CDR3 totals 14 residues.

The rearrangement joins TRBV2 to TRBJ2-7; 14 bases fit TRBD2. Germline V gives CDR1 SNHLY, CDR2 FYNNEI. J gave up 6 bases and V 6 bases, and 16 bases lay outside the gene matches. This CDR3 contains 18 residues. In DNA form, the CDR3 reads TGTGCCAGCAGCCCTGCCCGACTAGCGGGAGGGACGTCCCTCGAGCAGTACTTC. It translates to CASSPARLAGGTSLEQYF.